These 3 T cell receptor beta chains were all obtained from the same sample, sequenced in a study of T cells in Graves' hyperthyroidism and ophthalmopathy. Template material for amplifying TCR beta CDR3 regions consisted of RNA transcripts. During a first-round RT-PCR of the TCR CDR3, the HTBI primer set was used. TCRdb reprocessed the multiplex PCR reads with MiXCR, giving one entry per CDR3 protein. Among approximately 590,000 distinct CDR3 sequences listed, roughly 46% were seen once. The source material was peripheral blood or thyroid tissue (not recorded which). All receptors come from a woman aged 18-35 years with Graves' hyperthyroidism.

Many counts were recorded for this clonotype. This chain uses TRBV6-5 with TRBJ1-6; 9 bases agree with TRBD1. The length of the CDR3 is 14 residues. The trim removed 5 bases at V and 10 bases at J, leaving 6 bases unmatched. The germline gives CDR1 MNHEY, CDR2 SVGAGI. This chain's CDR3 is CASSHRDRVSPLHF. As DNA, the CDR3 is TGTGCCAGCAGTCACCGGGACAGGGTCTCACCCCTCCACTTT.

Concerning this clonotype itself: One junction end does not reproduce the germline sequence, and a read error may be involved. This rearrangement joins TRBV10-3 to TRBJ2-5; the D gene is possibly TRBD2 (6 bases). CDR3 size: 13 residues. Germline loops: CDR1 ENHRY, CDR2 SYGVKD. The CDR3 region has the DNA TGTGCCAGCAGTAGGGACTTGGGGGAGACCCAGTACTTC. Its translation: CASSRDLGETQYF.

In this sample, this clonotype turned up many times. The V call is TRBV10-2, the J call TRBJ1-4; tentatively, D is TRBD1 (5 bases). This CDR3 comprises 14 residues. Germline lookup yields CDR1 WSHSY and CDR2 SAAADI. V was cut by 4 bases and J by 8 bases, with 14 bases left in between. The CDR3 is CASSATENEEKLFF. DNA for the CDR3: TGCGCCAGCAGTGCGACAGAGAACGAGGAAAAACTGTTTTTT.